These 10 T cell receptor beta chains were sequenced from one sample in a study of cytomegalovirus exposure and HLA in healthy donors. PCR involved 60 Vbeta and 13 Jbeta primers. TCRdb keeps only in-frame clones here, not all; method: immunoSEQ multiplex PCR. This table holds around 180,000 clones, more than 65% found once. Source material: PBMCs. Source of these receptors: a woman between 25 and 40 years old in good health and CMV-seropositive.

The CDR3 nucleotides are TGTGCCAGCAGTTTTACAGGACTAAGCTCCTACGAGCAGTACTTC. Protein product: CASSFTGLSSYEQYF. The chain employs TRBV27 and TRBJ2-7; TRBD2 is a possible D gene (6 bases). Germline V gene data show CDR1 as MNHEY and CDR2 as SMNVEV (reference sequence). Trimming left V 3 bases short and J 0 bases short, with 12 bases between. The CDR3 sequence is 15 residues long.

This chain joins TRBV7-8 and TRBJ2-1, with TRBD2 identical over 14 bases. Germline trimming cut 5 bases from V and 15 bases from J; bases unmatched to any gene: 12. The CDR3 sequence is 15 residues long. The germline CDR1 and CDR2 sequences are SGHVS and FQNEAQ. The CDR3 DNA follows: TGTGCCAGCAGCCAAACTGGGACTAGCGGGAGTTTGAGGTTCTTC. This sequence encodes CASSQTGTSGSLRFF.

Only one count was recorded for this clone. Within the sample, other DNA sequences also encode this same CDR3. The chain recombines TRBV5-1 with TRBJ2-7; D unclear. Trimming removed 3 bases at V and 4 bases at J, with 5 bases between. The CDR3 spans 11 residues. Germline CDR1 and CDR2: SGHRS and YFSETQ. The chain's CDR3 is CASSSSYEQYF. CDR3 nucleotide sequence: TGCGCCAGCAGCTCCTCTTACGAGCAGTACTTC.

The rearrangement uses TRBV10-1 and TRBJ2-3; 9 bases are shared with TRBD2. With 6 bases clipped from V and 1 base from J, the junction kept 5 bases outside the gene matches. This CDR3 spans 15 amino acids. From germline, CDR1 is WNHNN and CDR2 SYGVQD (reference sequence). Here the CDR3 reads CASRLAGVRTDTQYF. CDR3 bases: TGCGCCAGCAGATTAGCGGGGGTCCGCACAGATACGCAGTATTTT.

The chain combines TRBV27 with TRBJ1-2, with D possibly being TRBD1 (6 bases). V was shortened by 5 bases and J by 2 bases, with 18 bases between the two germline ends. Looked up from germline, CDR1 is MNHEY and CDR2 is SMNVEV (reference sequence). The CDR3 runs 16 residues. The CDR3 sequence is CASSKLTGMLNYGYTF. CDR3 DNA sequence: TGTGCCAGCAGTAAGCTGACAGGAATGCTGAACTATGGCTACACCTTC.

This sequence joins TRBV19 and TRBJ2-7; D not certain. The V and J ends lost 3 bases and 3 bases respectively, with 9 bases between them. Germline CDR1 and CDR2: LNHDA and SQIVND (reference sequence). This CDR3 has 13 residues. The CDR3 sequence is CASSITAYYEQYF. The CDR3 region has the DNA TGTGCCAGTAGTATCACCGCCTACTACGAGCAGTACTTC.

The chain combines TRBV11-2 with TRBJ1-4; 7 nucleotides match TRBD1. This CDR3 spans 17 amino acids. With 0 bases clipped from V and 4 bases from J, the junction kept 8 bases outside the gene matches. Germline V gene data show CDR1 as SGHAT and CDR2 as FQNNGV. In DNA form, the CDR3 reads TGTGCCAGCAGCTTAGACAAATACAGGGGCCTTAATGAAAAACTGTTTTTT. Residues: CASSLDKYRGLNEKLFF.

The chain carries TRBV27 and TRBJ1-3; TRBD1 might be the D (5 bases). This CDR3 region has 17 residues. Germline CDR1 and CDR2: MNHEY and SMNVEV (reference sequence). V lost 5 bases and J 0 bases, leaving 17 bases between the germline ends. The CDR3 DNA reads as TGTGCCAGCAGTCCCACCCGTACAGGCTTCTCTGGAAACACCATATATTTT. This sequence encodes CASSPTRTGFSGNTIYF.

The chain employs TRBV10-3 and TRBJ2-2; D is possibly TRBD2 (6 bases). V was pared by 3 bases and J by 1 base, with 12 bases between. Per germline, CDR1 ENHRY and CDR2 SYGVKD. The CDR3 has 16 amino acids. CDR3 coding DNA: TGTGCCATCAGTGACTTGGGGCGGGAGAACACCGGGGAGCTGTTTTTT. Its translation: CAISDLGRENTGELFF.

This chain links TRBV5-4 with TRBJ2-3; 11 bases line up with TRBD2. Germline CDR1 SGHNT, CDR2 YYREEE (reference sequence). CDR3 length: 16 amino acids. The V and J ends lost 2 bases and 4 bases, in that order; junction bases with no gene match: 6. In nucleotides, the CDR3 is TGTGCCAGCAGCTTTTATAGCGGGGGGGCTCCAGATACGCAGTATTTT. Its protein is CASSFYSGGAPDTQYF.